Below, 25 T cell receptor beta chains from the same sample are listed, as sequenced in a study of cytotoxic CD8 clonotypes in ibrutinib-treated CLL. Some clones are missing from TCRdb's copy, which holds only in-frame ones; the method was immunoSEQ multiplex PCR. The sample lists more than 85,000 clones, 77% occurring once. This material consisted of PBMCs, taken after 24 months of ibrutinib treatment. These receptors came from a human donor with chronic lymphocytic leukemia.

This clone was observed a few times. J is TRBJ2-1 and V is TRBV2, with TRBD2 as a possible D gene (6 bases). Germline V gene data show CDR1 as SNHLY and CDR2 as FYNNEI. CDR3 length equals 13 residues. V was pared by 6 bases and J by 10 bases, with 16 bases between. The CDR3 is CASRRGPLAEQFF. The CDR3 coding sequence is TGTGCCAGCAGAAGGGGCCCGCTAGCGGAGCAGTTCTTC.

DNA of the CDR3: TGTGCCAGCAGCACCAGGAATTCACCCCTCCACTTT. It translates to CASSTRNSPLHF. V is TRBV11-3 and J is TRBJ1-6; D is uncertain. V lost 5 bases, J lost 7 bases, and 6 bases lay in between. The CDR3 consists of 12 residues. Germline values: CDR1 SGHNT, CDR2 YENEEA. The variable domain in full, with the rest retrieved from reference TRBV11-3 and TRBJ1-6, is EAGVVQSPRYKIIEKKQPVAFWCNPISGHNTLYWYLQNLGQGPELLIRYENEEAVDDSQLPKDRFSAERLKGVDSTLKIQPAELGDSAVYLCASSTRNSPLHFGNGTRLTVT.

This clone has more than one count but fewer than ten. The chain couples TRBV4-1 to TRBJ1-1; D uncertain. The CDR3 contains 13 residues. The germline V gene has CDR1 MGHRA and CDR2 YSYEKL. Trimming took off 1 base at V and 2 bases at J, with 5 bases between the two ends. CDR3: CASSQVPNTEAFF. CDR3 DNA: TGCGCCAGCAGCCAAGTCCCCAACACTGAAGCTTTCTTT.

The chain carries TRBV28 and TRBJ1-2, with 7 nucleotides matching TRBD1. The CDR3 covers 13 residues. Germline trimming cut 4 bases from V and 2 bases from J; bases unmatched to any gene: 1. Germline CDR1 reads MDHEN; CDR2 reads SYDVKM. Here the CDR3 DNA reads TGTGCCAGCAGTTCGGGACAGAACTATGGCTACACCTTC. Its translation: CASSSGQNYGYTF.

This clone was observed a few times. The chain recombines TRBV5-5 with TRBJ1-2, with D perhaps matching TRBD1 (6 bases). V lost 4 bases to trimming and J lost 4 bases, with 14 bases between them. The CDR3 consists of 14 residues. CDR1 is SGHKS and CDR2 is YYEKEE in the germline V gene (reference sequence). The CDR3 loop is CASSGKTGVYGYTF. For the CDR3, the DNA is TGTGCCAGCAGCGGAAAGACAGGCGTCTATGGCTACACCTTC.

This clone was seen once. The V call is TRBV28, the J call TRBJ1-1; D is ambiguous. V gave up 7 bases and J gave up 4 bases, with 16 bases separating them. This CDR3 region has 14 residues. Germline CDR1 is MDHEN and CDR2 is SYDVKM. CDR3 sequence reads: CASTRRAGFTEAFF. The DNA for the CDR3 is TGTGCCAGCACCCGGAGGGCCGGATTCACTGAAGCTTTCTTT.

The sample holds a few counts of this clone. The chain combines TRBV5-6 with TRBJ1-1; the match to TRBD1 covers 12 bases. Germline trimming cut 4 bases from V and 0 bases from J; bases unmatched to any gene: 4. The CDR3 runs to 16 residues. Germline V gene lookup returns CDR1 SGHDT and CDR2 YYEEEE. CDR3 sequence reads: CASSVGQGAMNTEAFF. DNA of the CDR3: TGTGCCAGCAGCGTGGGACAGGGGGCCATGAACACTGAAGCTTTCTTT.

This chain joins TRBV18 and TRBJ2-7; 9 bases are a match to TRBD1. Germline V gene sequence: CDR1 KGHSH, CDR2 LQKENI. V was clipped by 3 bases and J by 4 bases; unmatched bases: 7. This CDR3 is built from 15 residues. This CDR3 is CASSPSGTGFYEQYF. DNA for the CDR3: TGTGCCAGCTCACCGTCCGGGACAGGGTTTTACGAGCAGTACTTC.

This clone has a handful of counts. J is TRBJ2-4 and V is TRBV5-1; perhaps D is TRBD1 or TRBD2 (5 bases each). Germline values: CDR1 SGHRS, CDR2 YFSETQ. V was pared by 6 bases and J by 8 bases, with 15 bases between. This CDR3 has 13 amino acids. This CDR3 is CASKEDNGDIQYF. The CDR3 nucleotides read TGCGCCAGCAAGGAGGACAATGGAGACATTCAGTACTTC.

The V call is TRBV19, the J call TRBJ2-2; D gene uncertain. V dropped 4 bases and J dropped 6 bases, with 15 bases sitting between them. This CDR3 is 15 amino acids long. The germline V gene has CDR1 LNHDA and CDR2 SQIVND (reference sequence). CDR3 sequence reads: CASSTPTSPAGELFF. The DNA for the CDR3 is TGTGCCAGTAGTACCCCGACTTCCCCTGCCGGGGAGCTGTTTTTT.

The V gene is TRBV6-5, the J gene TRBJ1-2, with D perhaps TRBD1 (5 bases). The CDR3 contains 14 residues. V was trimmed by 6 bases and J by 1 base, leaving 12 bases between them. Looked up from germline, CDR1 is MNHEY and CDR2 is SVGAGI. CDR3 sequence reads: CASRGGNLNYGYTF. CDR3 nucleotide sequence: TGTGCCAGCAGGGGGGGGAACCTTAACTATGGCTACACCTTC.

The chain has TRBV2 and TRBJ2-3; 10 bases fit TRBD2. CDR1 and CDR2 from the germline V gene are SNHLY and FYNNEI. V shed 6 bases and J 9 bases; nucleotides not matched to a gene: 12. The CDR3 runs to 15 residues. The CDR3 region has the DNA TGTGCCAGCAGGGGAAGGACTAGCGGTTCTCAGACGCAGTATTTT. Its protein is CASRGRTSGSQTQYF.

The chain joins TRBV7-9 to TRBJ1-5, with 8 bases identical to TRBD1. The V segment lost 5 bases and the J segment 3 bases; nucleotides outside the gene matches: 6. This CDR3 comprises 15 residues. CDR1 and CDR2 (germline): SEHNR, FQNEAQ (reference sequence). CDR3 coding DNA: TGTGCCAGCAGCCTGGACAGGGCTTTCAATCAGCCCCAGCATTTT. Translated: CASSLDRAFNQPQHF.

This clone was counted between two and nine times. CDR3 sequence reads: CASTPMGGSNQPQHF. The CDR3 DNA follows: TGTGCCAGCACCCCAATGGGAGGGAGCAATCAGCCCCAGCATTTT. The rearrangement joins TRBV6-1 to TRBJ1-5; no firm D call. V lost 7 bases and J 1 base, leaving 14 bases between the germline ends. The CDR3 contains 15 residues. The V gene's germline CDR1 is MNHNS and CDR2 SASEGT.

The chain carries TRBV7-2 and TRBJ2-1; the match to TRBD2 covers 11 bases. CDR1 SGHTA and CDR2 FQGNSA come from the germline V gene. The V and J ends lost 0 bases and 2 bases, in that order; junction bases with no gene match: 9. This CDR3 has 19 amino acids. CDR3 amino acids: CASSLAGSGRARAYNEQFF. CDR3 DNA: TGTGCCAGCAGCTTAGCGGGTAGCGGGAGGGCCCGGGCCTACAATGAGCAGTTCTTC.

This CDR3 reads CASRFRGSSSYNEQFF. CDR3 coding DNA: TGTGCCAGCAGGTTTAGGGGCTCGAGCTCCTACAATGAGCAGTTCTTC. The chain carries TRBV28 and TRBJ2-1, with D possibly matching TRBD1 (5 bases). CDR1 and CDR2 (germline): MDHEN, SYDVKM. The CDR3 has 16 amino acids. Trimming removed 6 bases at V and 0 bases at J, with 15 bases between.

The V call is TRBV21-1, the J call TRBJ1-5. TRBV21-1 is annotated as a pseudogene. The CDR3 runs 15 residues. The CDR3 loop is CASSNFRSLKQPQHF. Here the CDR3 DNA reads TGTGCCAGCAGCAATTTCCGTAGTCTCAAACAGCCCCAGCATTTT.

This chain links TRBV5-1 with TRBJ2-7; 8 positions match TRBD2. Unmatched junction bases numbered 6, after V lost 0 bases and J lost 4 bases. CDR1 and CDR2 (germline): SGHRS, YFSETQ. This CDR3 region has 15 residues. DNA of the CDR3: TGCGCCAGCAGCTTGGAACTAGCGGTTCGGTACGAGCAGTACTTC. It encodes CASSLELAVRYEQYF. Complete variable domain (other parts from reference TRBV5-1 and TRBJ2-7): KAGVTQTPRYLIKTRGQQVTLSCSPISGHRSVSWYQQTPGQGLQFLFEYFSETQRNKGNFPGRFSGRQFSNSRSEMNVSTLELGDSALYLCASSLELAVRYEQYFGPGTRLTVT.

In nucleotides, the CDR3 is TGTGCCAGCAGCCAACGGACTGGCTCCTACAATGAGCAGTTCTTC. This sequence encodes CASSQRTGSYNEQFF. This chain connects TRBV4-2 to TRBJ2-1; D may be TRBD2 (5 bases). The CDR3 loop spans 15 amino acids. Trimming pared 2 bases from V and 0 bases from J, leaving 8 bases between. Germline values: CDR1 LGHNA, CDR2 YNFKEQ.

V and J are TRBV5-6 and TRBJ2-3, with D uncertain. The CDR3 has 16 amino acids. Trimming stripped 5 bases from V and 2 bases from J, with 18 bases between. In germline, CDR1 is SGHDT, CDR2 YYEEEE. CDR3 DNA sequence: TGTGCCAGCAGTCAAATGATGGCAGTCCACACAGATACGCAGTATTTT. This codes for CASSQMMAVHTDTQYF.

This clone was seen only a few times. The rearrangement joins TRBV10-2 to TRBJ1-3, with unresolved D. V gave up 2 bases and J gave up 10 bases, with 12 bases separating them. The V gene's germline CDR1 is WSHSY and CDR2 SAAADI. The length of the CDR3 is 13 residues. This CDR3 reads CASSEPNRVTIYF. In nucleotides, the CDR3 is TGCGCCAGCAGTGAGCCGAATCGGGTAACCATATATTTT.

This clone appeared a single time. The chain is built from TRBV5-6 and TRBJ2-7; 8 nucleotides align to TRBD1. This CDR3 has 16 amino acids. Per the germline V gene, CDR1 is SGHDT and CDR2 is YYEEEE. The trim removed 4 bases at V and 3 bases at J, leaving 12 bases unmatched. Written as DNA, the CDR3 is TGTGCCAGCAGCCCTCAACGGAGGACAGGGCTCTACGAGCAGTACTTC. It encodes CASSPQRRTGLYEQYF.

The sample holds one count of this clone. The chain couples TRBV28 to TRBJ2-2; 7 nucleotides match TRBD2. Unmatched junction bases numbered 6, after V lost 3 bases and J lost 8 bases. The CDR3 contains 14 residues. Germline lookup yields CDR1 MDHEN and CDR2 SYDVKM. The CDR3 loop is CASSFGSGRGELFF. Here the CDR3 DNA reads TGTGCCAGCAGTTTTGGGTCCGGGAGGGGGGAGCTGTTTTTT.

The chain's CDR3 is CASSFFTGAGTDTQYF. CDR3 in DNA: TGTGCCAGCAGTTTCTTTACAGGGGCTGGCACAGATACGCAGTATTTT. The gene calls are TRBV28 and TRBJ2-3; TRBD1 matches at 7 bases. V shed 3 bases, J shed 1 base, and the junction held 7 bases outside the gene matches. This CDR3 contains 16 residues. The germline V gene encodes CDR1 MDHEN and CDR2 SYDVKM.

The V gene is TRBV7-2, the J gene TRBJ2-1; D uncertain. The germline CDR1 and CDR2 sequences are SGHTA and FQGNSA. V lost 1 base to trimming and J lost 3 bases, with 7 bases between them. The CDR3 contains 14 residues. The CDR3 bases are TGTGCCAGCAGCTTAGGTCCGGGCTACAATGAGCAGTTCTTC. Translation gives CASSLGPGYNEQFF.